This T cell receptor (beta chain) was retrieved from a study of cytomegalovirus exposure and HLA in healthy donors. Study-level points and caveats: Cytomegalovirus association was assigned to about 150 TCR beta chains.

The V end lost 4 bases, the J end lost 1 base, and 11 bases lay between the germline ends. The CDR3 length is 15 residues. This clone has a handful of counts. Antigen unknown. Use of 60 Vbeta and 13 Jbeta primers characterized the PCR. Assay: immunoSEQ multiplex PCR; the TCRdb copy retains only in-frame clones and omits some. Among roughly 200,000 clones listed, roughly four fifths were seen once. Sequencing input: PBMCs. The TCR sequence derives from a woman between 35 and 50 years old in good health and CMV-seronegative. The chain uses TRBV5-3 and TRBJ2-2, with D possibly TRBD2 on 6 matching bases. TRBV5-3 is noted as an ORF with a role that remains uncertain. This CDR3 reads CARSLSGQNTGELFF. The CDR3 region has the DNA TGTGCCAGAAGCCTAAGCGGGCAGAACACCGGGGAGCTGTTTTTT.